The present entry profiles one T cell receptor beta chain with its context. What it binds is not known. This record belongs to a study of cytomegalovirus exposure and HLA in healthy donors. Germline V lookup: CDR1 SGHTA, CDR2 FQGNSA. With V trimmed by 1 base and J by 5 bases, 4 bases remained unmatched. The CDR3 runs 14 residues. Repertoires were generated with immunoSEQ multiplex PCR, while TCRdb's copy carries only in-frame clones and drops some. The repertoire includes 150,000 or so clones, roughly 87% of them detected once, and approximately 10% sits in the top ten. General observations from the study: Many donors carried some public TCRs, although rarity characterized most TCR sequences.

Material: PBMCs. The receptor's source is a woman aged 18-35 years in good health and CMV-seropositive. The genes are TRBV7-2 and TRBJ1-1; 7 nucleotides line up with TRBD1. The chain's CDR3 is CASSLEGARTEAFF. Written as DNA, the CDR3 is TGTGCCAGCAGCTTAGAGGGGGCAAGAACTGAAGCTTTCTTT. The whole variable domain, filled in from reference TRBV7-2 and TRBJ1-1, reads GAGVSQSPSNKVTEKGKDVELRCDPISGHTALYWYRQSLGQGLEFLIYFQGNSAPDKSGLPSDRFSAERTGGSVSTLTIQRTQQEDSAVYLCASSLEGARTEAFFGQGTRLTVV.